One and the same sample provided the 8 T cell receptor beta chains below, sequenced in a study of human T cells and chemical hapten exposure. In the library, unique molecular identifiers were attached to individual cDNA molecules. TCRdb fed the reads into MiXCR, producing one record per CDR3 protein. The sample yields fewer than 150,000 distinct CDR3 sequences, roughly 8.5% seen once. Whole blood, unfractionated, served as the material for total RNA extraction. The sequencing input was whole blood. These TCRs come from a human donor in good health. Some clones in this sample may be carry-over from other donors' samples.

V and J are TRBV7-2 and TRBJ1-4; 7 bases align to TRBD1. This CDR3 spans 17 amino acids. The V segment lost 2 bases and the J segment 5 bases; nucleotides outside the gene matches: 11. The germline gives CDR1 SGHTA, CDR2 FQGNSA. CDR3 bases: TGTGCCAGCAGCTTAAGGGGTCCGGGACAGATAAATGAAAAACTGTTTTTT. This codes for CASSLRGPGQINEKLFF.

This clonotype showed up many times. Here the CDR3 reads CASGGTAYTEAFF. CDR3 nucleotides: TGTGCCAGCGGGGGGACAGCGTACACTGAAGCTTTCTTT. The rearrangement joins TRBV7-9 to TRBJ1-1; 7 nucleotides agree with TRBD1. Germline CDR1 SEHNR, CDR2 FQNEAQ (reference sequence). The CDR3 has 13 residues. Trimming removed 8 bases from V and 3 bases from J; junction bases left unmatched: 6.

This clonotype has ten or more counts. V gene TRBV7-2 combines with J gene TRBJ1-1; D remains unclear. Germline V gene data show CDR1 as SGHTA and CDR2 as FQGNSA. CDR3 length: 13 amino acids. V was shortened by 5 bases and J by 1 base, with 8 bases between the two germline ends. The CDR3 DNA sequence: TGTGCCAGCAGCGGAACGAGGAACACTGAAGCTTTCTTT. Protein sequence: CASSGTRNTEAFF. The full variable domain, its missing parts supplied by reference TRBV7-2 and TRBJ1-1, is GAGVSQSPSNKVTEKGKDVELRCDPISGHTALYWYRQSLGQGLEFLIYFQGNSAPDKSGLPSDRFSAERTGGSVSTLTIQRTQQEDSAVYLCASSGTRNTEAFFGQGTRLTVV.

This clonotype has a count of ten or more. The chain joins TRBV14 to TRBJ2-7, with TRBD2 identical over 8 bases. V shed 5 bases, J shed 5 bases, and the junction held 11 bases outside the gene matches. CDR1 SGHDN and CDR2 FVKESK come from the germline V gene. The CDR3 runs to 15 residues. CDR3 sequence: CASSKSGGPNDEQYF. For the CDR3, the DNA is TGTGCCAGCAGCAAAAGCGGGGGTCCGAACGACGAGCAGTACTTC.

Many counts were recorded for this clonotype. This sequence joins TRBV14 and TRBJ2-1, with 8 bases identical to TRBD2. The CDR3 consists of 17 residues. Germline loops: CDR1 SGHDN, CDR2 FVKESK. J was trimmed by 8 bases and V by 2 bases; bases with no gene match: 14. The CDR3 DNA sequence: TGTGCCAGCAGCCAATACCTCTGGGCGGGGGGAATCGATGAGCAGTTCTTC. Its translation is CASSQYLWAGGIDEQFF.

This clonotype was observed at least ten times. The V gene is TRBV5-1, the J gene TRBJ2-3; 8 nucleotides agree with TRBD2. The CDR3 runs to 15 residues. CDR1 SGHRS and CDR2 YFSETQ come from the germline V gene. V was pared by 4 bases and J by 3 bases, with 7 bases of the junction left unmatched. The CDR3 nucleotides read TGCGCCAGCAGCGACAGCGGGAGTAATACAGATACGCAGTATTTT. The encoded protein is CASSDSGSNTDTQYF.

The V call is TRBV5-1, the J call TRBJ2-1; TRBD2 agrees at 7 bases. The germline V gene has CDR1 SGHRS and CDR2 YFSETQ. CDR3 size: 14 residues. Unmatched junction bases numbered 10, after V lost 4 bases and J lost 9 bases. CDR3 DNA sequence: TGCGCCAGCAGCCCGAGGACTAGTTTCTTTGAGCAGTTCTTC. It is translated as CASSPRTSFFEQFF.

In nucleotides, the CDR3 is TGCAGCGTTGAAGATCAAAAACTGTCAGAACGATACAATGAGCAGTTCTTC. It specifies CSVEDQKLSERYNEQFF. This sequence joins TRBV29-1 and TRBJ2-1; D is uncertain. CDR3 length: 17 residues. The V gene's germline CDR1 is SQVTM and CDR2 ANQGSEA. V was pared by 0 bases and J by 4 bases, with 19 bases between.